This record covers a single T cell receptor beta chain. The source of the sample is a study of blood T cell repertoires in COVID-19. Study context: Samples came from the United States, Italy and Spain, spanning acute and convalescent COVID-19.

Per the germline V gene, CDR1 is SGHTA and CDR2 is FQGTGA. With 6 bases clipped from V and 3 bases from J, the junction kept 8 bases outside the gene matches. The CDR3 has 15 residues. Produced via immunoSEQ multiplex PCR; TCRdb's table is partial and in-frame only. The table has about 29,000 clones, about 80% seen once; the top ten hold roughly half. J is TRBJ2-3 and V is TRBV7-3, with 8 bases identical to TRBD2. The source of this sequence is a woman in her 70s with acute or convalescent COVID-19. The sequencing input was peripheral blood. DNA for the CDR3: TGTGCCAGCAGTTTGAGCGGGGGCCGGACAGATACGCAGTATTTT. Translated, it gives CASSLSGGRTDTQYF.